The sequence of this T cell receptor beta chain was determined in a study of shared clonotypes between healthy human individuals (dated by TCRdb to about 2020). Study-wide context: The cohort included three men and a couple of women between 18 and 49 years of age. Different laboratories and diverse techniques were used to prepare libraries and sequence TCR repertoires, to increase sequencing depth and limit assay-specific biases. For each donor, three plates each were used for CD4 naive and CD4 memory, two plates were used for CD8 naive, and one plate was used for CD8 memory. To estimate repertoire size and how much clonotype sharing occurs between individuals, the study deeply sequenced the blood TCR repertoires of several healthy adults. Between about 0.94 and 8.9 billion PBMCs per donor were obtained by leukapheresis. The full study reports these points: Compared with non-shared clonotypes, the clonotypes found in all four sorted-subset donors had higher generation probabilities. Even with the large sequencing depth, rarefaction of the sorted-subset datasets indicated that sequencing was incomplete. Sampling was restricted to blood, and TCR repertoires in tissue are likely to differ from TCR repertoires in blood. Naive subsets generally had larger estimated clonotype richness than memory subsets did. Sharing across a few donors was observed for approximately 5% of naive CD4, over 3% of naive CD8, over 2% of memory CD4, and around 0.42% of memory CD8 clonotypes. The genetic and exposure-history diversity represented was limited by the small number of donors. Pairwise subsampling indicated that sequencing depth was expected to affect the degree of clonotype sharing among donors.

Donors were healthy HIV-negative adults with no recently reported acute infections or vaccinations. All donors were Caucasian adults living in Nashville, Tennessee, USA. CD4+ T cells were enriched by magnetic negative selection; naive cells were then positively selected on CD45RA, and the negative fraction formed the memory subset. After blood collection by leukapheresis, PBMCs were isolated using Ficoll-Histopaque density gradient centrifugation and then cryopreserved in the vapor phase of liquid nitrogen. Analytical flow cytometry was used to check the purity and quantity of every magnetically sorted T cell population. Genomic DNA was isolated from each sorted fraction and quantified by UV absorbance on a Nanodrop 2000c. Cut back by 4 bases and 6 bases, the V and J ends lie 7 bases apart. As encoded in the germline V gene, CDR1 is SQVTM while CDR2 is ANQGSEA. The CDR3, cysteine through phenylalanine, is 11 amino acids long. The kept DNA is CDR3 alone, 33 bases in frame from the first base.

Concerning this clone: Its antigen is not yet known. No base qualities exist here, and no much larger clone lies one base off it.

Using the deep immunoSEQ assay, TCR CDR3 regions were amplified from genomic DNA by multiplex PCR. For each cell subset, the extracted genomic DNA was distributed evenly across all wells of several immunoSEQ 96-well plates, and each plate served as one replicate. Each replicate PCR for sorted subsets received around 0.2 ug genomic DNA, equal to 28,000 or so T cell genomes. Purified libraries were quantified with a Qubit 3.0 fluorometer, sized on a Bioanalyzer 2100, and re-quantified with the KAPA Library Quantification kit. Every immunoSEQ 96-well plate was sequenced on a dedicated single-read 150-cycle Illumina NextSeq 550 flow cell. The original pipeline was this. Because the immunoSEQ output included only junctional sequences and no quality scores, the filtering could not be the same as the filtering used for full-length reads. Sequences were annotated with PyIR, a Python wrapper for IgBLAST v1.9, using IMGT germline references to assign V/J genes and CDR3. Reads were filtered out if the reads had weak V/J assignments (E-value above 1e-6), no CDR3, stop codons, out-of-frame junctions, or ambiguous translated residues. V3J clonotypes were defined by identical inferred V gene, J gene, and CDR3 amino acid sequence. Percentage overlap between repertoires was computed as shared unique clonotypes divided by the size of the smaller repertoire. Repertoire richness was assessed with RTK rarefaction, the Chao1 estimator, and Recon v2.1 estimates of unobserved clonotypes. Generation probabilities were computed with OLGA for all TCRbeta clonotypes obtained by the gDNA method from a handful of donors. The immuneACCESS repertoire file appears here via TCRdb, limited to in-frame rearrangements. These files lack a portion of the clones; in checked studies, under half of the deficit traces to unresolved V genes, and the cause of the others is not known. That table is the source of V, J and clone size, and D and trimming were worked out from the DNA. This sample gives a few million clones in total; more than 80% of them show up just once. The top ten hold 0.35% to 0.45% of the sample.

This chain joins TRBV29-1 to TRBJ2-1, with a tentative D gene TRBD2 over 6 matching bases. The material sequenced was naive CD4+ T cells from PBMCs. The meaning of the sample's cell subset or site label: CD45RA+ positively selected. The sequence came from a man younger than 30 in good health. Some clones in this sample may be carry-over from other donors' samples. CDR3 reads: CSVAGSNEQFF. The DNA sequence is as follows: TGCAGCGTTGCCGGGAGCAATGAGCAGTTCTTC.